Described below is a single TCR beta chain sequence and its context. Its antigen is not known. The data belong to a study of cytomegalovirus exposure and HLA in healthy donors. For the study at large: Membership in the Caucasian-associated ancestry cluster was found for 81% of approximately 430 genotyped donors.

Study-level results: Analysis was carried out at a later point, and it linked a missense DCLRE1C variant to TCR beta V- and J-gene trimming.

Both 60 Vbeta primers and 13 Jbeta primers went into the PCR. As originally analysed: Later reanalysis found 75 million to 100 million unique TCR beta chains, around 9.9 million of them shared. Data came from immunoSEQ multiplex PCR; TCRdb stores just in-frame clones and leaves some out. That table gives V, J and clone size, and the DNA gave D and trimming. This table has more than 95,000 clones, about 73% appearing once. With V trimmed by 5 bases and J by 2 bases, 8 bases remained unmatched. Germline assignment: CDR1 SQVTM and CDR2 ANQGSEA. The CDR3 totals 15 residues. The specimen was PBMCs. V and J are TRBV29-1 and TRBJ2-7; 11 bases are a match to TRBD2. The receptor comes from a woman aged 35 to 49 in good health and CMV-seronegative. The CDR3 region has the DNA TGCAGCGTTCAACTAGCGGGAGTTCGTCCCTACGAGCAGTACTTC. Protein product: CSVQLAGVRPYEQYF.